This entry lists 17 T cell receptor beta chains sequenced from one sample in a study of OX40 agonist ivuxolimab in advanced cancers. Assay: immunoSEQ multiplex PCR; the TCRdb copy retains only in-frame clones and omits some. The repertoire holds tens of thousands of clones, with about 90% as singletons. Here the sequenced sample was CD4+ or CD8+ T cells sorted from blood, taken in a trial of the OX40 agonist ivuxolimab. The receptor set was obtained from an adult with an advanced solid tumor such as melanoma, head and neck, liver or kidney cancer.

As to this clone: A junction boundary mismatches the germline segment, possibly from a read error. The chain uses TRBV4-3 and TRBJ1-2, with D tentatively TRBD1 (6 bases). Germline CDR1 and CDR2: LGHNA and YSLEER. The CDR3 totals 16 residues. The CDR3 sequence: CASSRDWSTGYYGYTF. The CDR3 region has the DNA TGCGCCAGCAGCCGGGACTGGAGTACAGGGTACTACGGCTACACCTTC.

This clone came up once. The chain couples TRBV19 to TRBJ1-3; 7 bases align to TRBD1. This CDR3 region has 19 residues. J gave up 3 bases and V 3 bases, and 17 bases lay outside the gene matches. CDR1 LNHDA and CDR2 SQIVND come from the germline V gene (reference sequence). The CDR3 protein is CASSMAGQLTFRSGNTIYF. The CDR3, as DNA: TGTGCCAGTAGTATGGCGGGACAGTTGACTTTTCGGAGTGGAAACACCATATATTTT.

This clone was counted a few times. The chain joins TRBV2 to TRBJ2-2; 7 bases are a match to TRBD2. V shed 2 bases and J 6 bases; nucleotides not matched to a gene: 12. The germline V gene has CDR1 SNHLY and CDR2 FYNNEI. This CDR3 has 17 residues. The CDR3 DNA is TGTGCCAGCAGTGAAAGCGGGGCACAGCGGGGATCCGGGGAGCTGTTTTTT. This translates into CASSESGAQRGSGELFF.

The chain employs TRBV9 and TRBJ2-2; 10 bases are shared with TRBD2. The CDR3 contains 16 residues. Germline CDR1 reads SGDLS; CDR2 reads YYNGEE. Trimming took 6 bases from V and 4 from J; bases not matched to a gene: 9. Here the CDR3 DNA reads TGTGCCAGCATAGGTTGGCTAGCGGGAGTCACCGGGGAGCTGTTTTTT. It yields the protein CASIGWLAGVTGELFF.

The CDR3 reads CASSFSNTEAFF. The CDR3 DNA is TGTGCCAGCAGTTTCAGTAACACTGAAGCTTTCTTT. The V gene is TRBV7-9, the J gene TRBJ1-1; no reliable D call. V was trimmed by 6 bases and J by 2 bases, leaving 7 bases between them. The CDR3 extends over 12 amino acids. In germline, CDR1 is SEHNR, CDR2 FQNEAQ (reference sequence).

The rearrangement uses TRBV9 and TRBJ2-1, with 16 bases aligning to TRBD2. The CDR3 spans 16 residues. Per germline, CDR1 SGDLS and CDR2 YYNGEE. J lost 6 bases, V lost 3 bases, and 3 bases had no gene match. As DNA, the CDR3 is TGTGCCAGCAGCGCAGGGACTAGCGGGAGGGCCAATGAGCAGTTCTTC. Protein: CASSAGTSGRANEQFF. Variable domain in full (rest from reference TRBV9 and TRBJ2-1): DSGVTQTPKHLITATGQRVTLRCSPRSGDLSVYWYQQSLDQGLQFLIQYYNGEERAKGNILERFSAQQFPDLHSELNLSSLELGDSALYFCASSAGTSGRANEQFFGPGTRLTVL.

The rearrangement joins TRBV28 to TRBJ2-5; TRBD2 is a possible D gene (5 bases). The V gene's germline CDR1 is MDHEN and CDR2 SYDVKM. This CDR3 region has 15 residues. Trimming cost V 6 bases and J 3 bases, with 17 bases left between them. The CDR3 here is CASSSRRVLKETQYF. In DNA form, the CDR3 reads TGTGCCAGCAGCTCCAGGCGGGTCCTTAAAGAGACCCAGTACTTC. Based on the CDR3 plus reference TRBV28 and TRBJ2-5, the full variable domain is DVKVTQSSRYLVKRTGEKVFLECVQDMDHENMFWYRQDPGLGLRLIYFSYDVKMKEKGDIPEGYSVSREKKERFSLILESASTNQTSMYLCASSSRRVLKETQYFGPGTRLLVL.

This sequence joins TRBV5-1 and TRBJ2-3; 8 bases map to TRBD2. The CDR3 sequence is 16 residues long. The V and J ends lost 0 bases and 1 base, in that order; junction bases with no gene match: 4. CDR1 and CDR2 from the germline V gene are SGHRS and YFSETQ. CDR3 DNA: TGCGCCAGCAGCTTGGGGGCGGGAGGTGGCACAGATACGCAGTATTTT. Encoded protein: CASSLGAGGGTDTQYF.

This rearrangement joins TRBV4-2 to TRBJ1-1, with D perhaps matching TRBD1 (5 bases). This CDR3 spans 16 amino acids. V dropped 5 bases and J dropped 3 bases, with 19 bases sitting between them. Germline lookup yields CDR1 LGHNA and CDR2 YNFKEQ. The chain's CDR3 is CASSSGAGYVDTEAFF. The CDR3 region has the DNA TGTGCCAGCAGCTCGGGAGCAGGGTATGTGGACACTGAAGCTTTCTTT.

The rearrangement uses TRBV30 and TRBJ1-4; a weak D match, TRBD1 (5 bases). This CDR3 is built from 14 residues. Germline CDR1 reads GTSNPN; CDR2 reads SVGIG (reference sequence). Trimming took 7 bases from V and 0 from J, leaving 12 bases between them. Here the CDR3 DNA reads TGTGCCTTCACCAGGGTCACAACTAATGAAAAACTGTTTTTT. Its protein is CAFTRVTTNEKLFF.

The chain employs TRBV27 and TRBJ2-1; 11 bases are a match to TRBD2. The V gene's germline CDR1 is MNHEY and CDR2 SMNVEV (reference sequence). This CDR3 region has 16 residues. With V trimmed by 10 bases and J by 10 bases, 18 bases remained unmatched. CDR3 sequence (DNA): TGTGCCACCACGGGTAGCGGGAGGGCCATTTTCGGGGAGCAGTTCTTC. Amino acid sequence: CATTGSGRAIFGEQFF.

This chain links TRBV2 with TRBJ1-1, with D uncertain. The V gene's germline CDR1 is SNHLY and CDR2 FYNNEI. With 7 bases removed from V and 0 bases from J, the gap between germline ends came to 9 bases. The CDR3 is 13 amino acids. CDR3 sequence: CASIHSVNTEAFF. CDR3 DNA: TGTGCCAGCATCCACAGCGTGAACACTGAAGCTTTCTTT.

The rearrangement links TRBV11-2 to TRBJ1-1; D not resolved. Per the germline V gene, CDR1 is SGHAT and CDR2 is FQNNGV. The CDR3 has 15 amino acids. V was trimmed by 1 base and J by 2 bases, leaving 11 bases between them. CDR3 in DNA: TGTGCCAGCAGCTTAGTTTCCGGGATCAACACTGAAGCTTTCTTT. Amino acid sequence: CASSLVSGINTEAFF.

V gene TRBV27 combines with J gene TRBJ2-7; D may be TRBD1 (6 bases). V lost 5 bases and J lost 2, with 19 bases in between. The CDR3 has 16 residues. CDR1 MNHEY and CDR2 SMNVEV come from the germline V gene (reference sequence). Here the CDR3 DNA reads TGTGCCAGCAGTCCTCGCTCGTGGGGACAAACCTACGAGCAGTACTTC. This encodes CASSPRSWGQTYEQYF.

The chain carries TRBV27 and TRBJ2-3, with 8 bases that match TRBD1. After removal of 7 bases from V and 8 bases from J, the junction contained 11 bases not matched to a gene. The CDR3 extends over 14 amino acids. Per germline, CDR1 MNHEY and CDR2 SMNVEV (reference sequence). The CDR3 coding sequence is TGTGCCAGCAAAAAGACAGGGGCGCCGGGTACGCAGTATTTT. It yields the protein CASKKTGAPGTQYF.

V and J are TRBV19 and TRBJ1-3, with TRBD1 identical over 8 bases. Per germline, CDR1 LNHDA and CDR2 SQIVND (reference sequence). Germline trimming cut 6 bases from V and 1 base from J; bases unmatched to any gene: 2. CDR3 size: 14 residues. The CDR3 loop is CASRDRGSGNTIYF. The DNA for the CDR3 is TGTGCCAGTAGAGACAGGGGATCTGGAAACACCATATATTTT.

This clone has just one count. The CDR3 loop is CASSLFSSGNTIYF. The DNA of the CDR3 is TGTGCCAGCAGCTTATTCTCCTCTGGAAACACCATATATTTT. V and J are TRBV11-2 and TRBJ1-3; unclear D gene. V dropped 2 bases and J dropped 0 bases, with 5 bases sitting between them. The CDR3 runs to 14 residues. Germline V gene data show CDR1 as SGHAT and CDR2 as FQNNGV. The full variable domain, its missing parts supplied by reference TRBV11-2 and TRBJ1-3, is EAGVAQSPRYKIIEKRQSVAFWCNPISGHATLYWYQQILGQGPKLLIQFQNNGVVDDSQLPKDRFSAERLKGVDSTLKIQPAKLEDSAVYLCASSLFSSGNTIYFGEGSWLTVV.